This is a list of T cell receptor beta chains from one sample in a study of neurological immune-mediated disorders. One entry per CDR3 protein, called by TCRdb with MiXCR from the 5' RACE reads. The data contain over 70,000 distinct CDR3 sequences, roughly a tenth of them singletons. The sequenced material came from PBMCs. The receptors were sampled from a man aged 25 to 40 in good health. Each CDR3 is given with its conserved first and last residue. The order of the fields is J gene, V gene, clone size, D gene, CDR3 DNA, CDR3 protein. The D gene is left open where the match is weak. Clone sizes are given selectively: once, few, many, or a class where the clone is expanded.

>TRBJ2-7|TRBV5-6|many|-
TGTGCCAGCAGCACCCGACGGGATTACTACGAGCAGTACTTC
CASSTRRDYYEQYF
>TRBJ2-1|TRBV7-7|many|TRBD2
TGTGCCAGCAGCTTAGTAGCGGGAGCGGGCTACAATGAGCAGTTCTTC
CASSLVAGAGYNEQFF
>TRBJ2-7|TRBV18|many|-
TGTGCCAGCTCACGCAGCGAGAGCTCCTACGAGCAGTACTTC
CASSRSESSYEQYF
>TRBJ1-1|TRBV7-3|many|-
TGTGCCAGCAGCTTAGACGGTAGACAGGAGACATCAGCTTTCTTT
CASSLDGRQETSAFF
>TRBJ2-7|TRBV25-1|many|-
TGTGCCAGCAGTGAATATTCCTCCGGGGTCTCCTACGAGCAGTACTTC
CASSEYSSGVSYEQYF
>TRBJ1-5|TRBV6-5|many|-
TGTGCCAGCAGTTTAACCTTATCCGGGCCCCAGCATTTT
CASSLTLSGPQHF
>TRBJ2-4|TRBV5-1|medium-sized|-
TGCGCCAGCAGCTTGGGACCGGTGGGGACCAAAAACATTCAGTACTTC
CASSLGPVGTKNIQYF
>TRBJ2-5|TRBV7-8|many|-
TGTGCCAGCAGCTTAGTATTCCGTCAAGAGACCCAGTACTTC
CASSLVFRQETQYF
>TRBJ2-7|TRBV5-1|many|TRBD2
TGCGCCAGCACCAGGACTAGCGGGCTGAGCTCCTACGAGCAGTACTTC
CASTRTSGLSSYEQYF
>TRBJ2-7|TRBV10-3|many|-
TGTGCCACCAGAGAGGGGGGCTACGAGCAGTACTTC
CATREGGYEQYF
>TRBJ2-7|TRBV28|many|-
TGTGCCAGCAGTTATGGTCCGACATCCGAGCAGTACTTC
CASSYGPTSEQYF
>TRBJ2-7|TRBV5-1|many|TRBD1
TGCGCCAGCACCCGGGACAGGGACGACGAGCAGTACTTC
CASTRDRDDEQYF
>TRBJ2-1|TRBV20-1|many|-
TGCAGTGCTAGAGAAGGGGTTGGCGTGCGGGGTTCCTACAATGAGCAGTTCTTC
CSAREGVGVRGSYNEQFF
>TRBJ2-7|TRBV20-1|many|TRBD2
TGCAGTGCTAAACTAGCGGACCCCTACGAGCAGTACTTC
CSAKLADPYEQYF
>TRBJ2-2|TRBV7-3|many|-
TGTGCCAGCAGCTTAATAGGGGGTCGAGGGAACACCGGGGAGCTGTTTTTT
CASSLIGGRGNTGELFF
>TRBJ1-2|TRBV5-1|many|-
TGCGCCAGCAGCTTACAGGGCGATTATGGCTACACCTTC
CASSLQGDYGYTF
>TRBJ2-2|TRBV3-1|few|-
TGTGCCAGCAGCCAAGAAGACATTTATCTCACCGGGGAGCTGTTTTTT
CASSQEDIYLTGELFF
>TRBJ1-2|TRBV12-3/TRBV12-4|many|-
TGTGCCAGCACCTCAACAATTAACTATGGCTACACCTTC
CASTSTINYGYTF
>TRBJ2-1|TRBV7-8|many|-
TGTGCCAGCAACACCAGGGGTAAAAGGTCCAATGAGCAGTTCTTC
CASNTRGKRSNEQFF
>TRBJ2-6|TRBV6-5|many|-
TGTGCCAGCAGTTACGGGGATATCTCTGGGGCCAACGTCCTGACTTTC
CASSYGDISGANVLTF
>TRBJ2-7|TRBV7-9|many|-
TGTGCCAGCAGCTTAGATCATGAGCGCTACGAGCAGTACTTC
CASSLDHERYEQYF
>TRBJ2-5|TRBV7-2|many|TRBD2
TGTGCCAGCAGCTTATGGCCAGGCGGCGGGGGGGAGACCCAGTACTTC
CASSLWPGGGGETQYF
>TRBJ2-1|TRBV7-2|many|TRBD2
TGTGCCAGCAGCAGAACCGGGACTACCTACAATGAGCAGTTCTTC
CASSRTGTTYNEQFF
>TRBJ2-5|TRBV3-1|many|-
TGTGCCAGCAGCCATCCCCTACCGGGGCAGGAAGAGACCCAGTACTTC
CASSHPLPGQEETQYF
>TRBJ1-5|TRBV28|many|-
TGTGCCAGCAGTTCCTTTGGACGGTCGGTCAATCAGCCCCAGCATTTT
CASSSFGRSVNQPQHF
>TRBJ1-1|TRBV6-2/TRBV6-3|many|-
TGTGCCAGCTCCAAGGGACTTGACACTGAAGCTTTCTTT
CASSKGLDTEAFF
>TRBJ2-1|TRBV20-1|many|TRBD2
TGCAGTGCTAGAAGCCGGGAGGGCGGTTACAATGAGCAGTTCTTC
CSARSREGGYNEQFF
>TRBJ1-5|TRBV29-1|few|-
TGCAGCGCTCAAGGGTCAGGTCAGCCCCAGCATTTT
CSAQGSGQPQHF
>TRBJ1-1|TRBV5-1|many|-
TGCGCCAGCACCGTGGACAACGTGGGCACTGAAGCTTTCTTT
CASTVDNVGTEAFF
>TRBJ2-7|TRBV20-1|many|TRBD2
TGCAGTTGGGATAGCGGGGTGAGCTCCTACGAGCAGTACTTC
CSWDSGVSSYEQYF
>TRBJ2-3|TRBV13|-|-
TGTGCCAGCGGCCCACGTAGCACAGATACACAGTATTTT
CASGPRSTDTQYF
>TRBJ2-1|TRBV5-1|many|-
TGCGCCAGCAGCCTACAGGGCTTGGACAATGAGCAGTTCTTC
CASSLQGLDNEQFF
>TRBJ2-7|TRBV5-1|few|-
TGCGCCAGCAGCTCAGAAGGACGGGGCTCCTACGAGCAGTACTTC
CASSSEGRGSYEQYF
>TRBJ2-2|TRBV5-1|many|TRBD2
TGCGCCAGCAGCTTGGTGGCGGGAGAGTACACCGGGGAGCTGTTTTTT
CASSLVAGEYTGELFF
>TRBJ2-1|TRBV5-1|many|TRBD1
TGCGCCAGCAGCTTCCTTGGACAGGGCGCTGAGCAGTTCTTC
CASSFLGQGAEQFF
>TRBJ2-1|TRBV11-2|many|TRBD2
TGTGCCAGCAGCGGGACTAGCGGGAGTTACAATGAGCAGTTCTTC
CASSGTSGSYNEQFF
>TRBJ2-7|TRBV6-1|many|-
TGTGCCAGCAGCCCCCGGACGGTTGCCTACGAGCAGTACTTC
CASSPRTVAYEQYF
>TRBJ2-5|TRBV5-5|many|-
TGTGCCAGCAGTCCCGAGGCTAGAGGAGAGACCCAGTACTTC
CASSPEARGETQYF
>TRBJ1-6|TRBV6-1|many|-
TGTGCCAGCAGTACGGGGGAGAATTCACCCCTCCACTTT
CASSTGENSPLHF
>TRBJ2-7|TRBV7-9|many|-
TGTGCCAGCAGCCAGGGGACGGGGGAGCAGTACTTC
CASSQGTGEQYF
>TRBJ2-3|TRBV5-1|many|TRBD2
TGCGCCAGCAGATACGGGAGGAGTCAAGATACGCAGTATTTT
CASRYGRSQDTQYF
>TRBJ2-5|TRBV9|few|-
TGTGCCAGCAGCGAGGGGTCGATTCAAGAGACCCAGTACTTC
CASSEGSIQETQYF
>TRBJ1-1|TRBV4-1|many|TRBD1
TGCGCCAGCAGAGGGGGCGGATCGAACACTGAAGCTTTCTTT
CASRGGGSNTEAFF
>TRBJ1-6|TRBV27|many|-
TGTGCCAGCAGTGCTGATCGGGCCCGGAATTCACCCCTCCACTTT
CASSADRARNSPLHF